The T cell receptor (beta chain) under discussion was sequenced for a study of vaccination effects on CD4 cells after COVID-19. Study-wide context: After expansion with viral peptide pools in the ViraFEST assay, antigen-specific CD4+ T cells were sequenced.

V lost 6 bases and J lost 6, with 15 bases in between. Germline CDR1 is MDHEN and CDR2 is SYDVKM. CDR3 size: 13 residues. For this clone: Its antigen is not identified.

Profiling relied on immunoSEQ multiplex PCR, and the TCRdb table lists in-frame clones only, not all of them. The sample includes tens of thousands of clones, 74% of them seen just once. Scientists isolated CD4+ T cells after a roughly nine-day culture period ended. All study participants received two doses of BNT162b2 or mRNA-1273 vaccine. V gene TRBV28 combines with J gene TRBJ2-7; perhaps TRBD2 as D (6 bases). The clonotype was recovered from a human donor who received a COVID-19 vaccine. Sequences were derived from CD4+ T cells from PBMCs cultured without peptide, sampled after COVID-19 vaccination. Written as DNA, the CDR3 is TGTGCCAGCAGACCTCCCCCCGGGGGCGAGCAGTACTTC. This sequence encodes CASRPPPGGEQYF.